The rows below give T cell receptor beta chains drawn from one sample of a study of CD8 T cells in ankylosing spondylitis. MiXCR was run by TCRdb on the 5' RACE reads, yielding one entry per CDR3 protein. The sample includes 400,000 or so distinct CDR3 sequences, 25% to 30% of them seen just once. The specimen sequenced was blood, either unsorted or a sorted T cell fraction (not recorded which). Every receptor here comes from a male donor with ankylosing spondylitis. CDR3s include the opening cysteine and the closing phenylalanine or tryptophan. D genes are given only for firm matches. Rows may omit the clone size; those that give it use once, few, many or a size class.

J: TRBJ1-2
V: TRBV9
size: few
D: NA
length: 15
CDR3: CASSPSTGLSYGYTF
DNA: TGTGCCAGCAGCCCCTCCACGGGACTTAGCTATGGCTACACCTTC

J: TRBJ2-1
V: TRBV5-1
size: NA
D: NA
length: 14
CDR3: CASSDGTPPNEQFF
DNA: TGCGCCAGCAGCGACGGGACCCCGCCCAATGAGCAGTTCTTC

J: TRBJ1-3
V: TRBV7-9
size: NA
D: TRBD1
length: 16
CDR3: CASSLQGAHSGNTIYF
DNA: TGTGCCAGCAGCTTACAGGGGGCACACTCTGGAAACACCATATATTTT

J: TRBJ2-1
V: TRBV11-2
size: few
D: NA
length: 12
CDR3: CASSLVRAEQFF
DNA: TGTGCCAGCAGCTTAGTCAGGGCGGAGCAGTTCTTC

J: TRBJ1-4
V: TRBV6-1
size: few
D: NA
length: 14
CDR3: CASSEPPLDEKLFF
DNA: TGTGCCAGCAGTGAACCCCCCTTGGATGAAAAACTGTTTTTT

J: TRBJ2-2
V: TRBV18
size: few
D: NA
length: 14
CDR3: CASSPGTYTGELFF
DNA: TGTGCCAGCTCACCAGGGACGTACACCGGGGAGCTGTTTTTT

J: TRBJ2-1
V: TRBV20-1
size: few
D: TRBD2
length: 14
CDR3: CSAEASGYYNEQFF
DNA: TGCAGCGCTGAGGCTAGCGGGTACTACAATGAGCAGTTCTTC

J: TRBJ2-1
V: TRBV4-2
size: NA
D: TRBD2
length: 12
CDR3: CASSQAVREVFF
DNA: TGTGCCAGCAGCCAAGCGGTCCGGGAGGTGTTCTTC

J: TRBJ2-4
V: TRBV7-9
size: few
D: TRBD1
length: 14
CDR3: CASSFQGANMIQYF
DNA: TGTGCCAGCAGCTTTCAGGGGGCGAATATGATTCAGTACTTC

J: TRBJ2-3
V: TRBV20-1
size: many
D: NA
length: 11
CDR3: CSADLGYTQYF
DNA: TGCAGTGCTGACCTAGGATATACGCAGTATTTT

J: TRBJ1-4
V: TRBV5-1
size: few
D: NA
length: 15
CDR3: CASSIQGSTNEKLFF
DNA: TGCGCCAGCAGCATACAGGGATCAACTAATGAAAAACTGTTTTTT

J: TRBJ2-1
V: TRBV5-1
size: few
D: TRBD2
length: 15
CDR3: CASSRTSGRDNEQFF
DNA: TGCGCCAGCAGCCGGACTAGCGGGAGGGATAATGAGCAGTTCTTC

J: TRBJ2-5
V: TRBV5-1
size: few
D: NA
length: 14
CDR3: CASSGGEGEETQYF
DNA: TGCGCCAGCAGCGGAGGAGAGGGCGAAGAGACCCAGTACTTC

J: TRBJ2-1
V: TRBV12-3/TRBV12-4
size: many
D: NA
length: 17
CDR3: CASSRTTPVGSYNEQFF
DNA: TGTGCCAGCAGCAGGACTACCCCGGTGGGCTCCTACAATGAGCAGTTCTTC

J: TRBJ1-6
V: TRBV5-6
size: NA
D: TRBD1
length: 15
CDR3: CASSVADRGYSPLHF
DNA: TGTGCCAGCAGCGTGGCGGACAGGGGGTATTCACCCCTCCACTTT

J: TRBJ2-1
V: TRBV24-1
size: NA
D: TRBD1
length: 15
CDR3: CATSDPTTGGNEQFF
DNA: TGTGCCACCAGTGATCCGACGACAGGGGGCAATGAGCAGTTCTTC

J: TRBJ1-1
V: TRBV7-2
size: NA
D: NA
length: 14
CDR3: CASSREGSGLKAFF
DNA: TGTGCCAGCAGCCGGGAGGGATCCGGCCTGAAAGCTTTCTTT

J: TRBJ1-1
V: TRBV7-9
size: NA
D: NA
length: 14
CDR3: CASSLDRSTAEAFF
DNA: TGTGCCAGCAGCTTAGACAGGTCTACGGCTGAAGCTTTCTTT

J: TRBJ2-5
V: TRBV20-1
size: many
D: NA
length: 14
CDR3: CSALEFRGQETQYF
DNA: TGCAGTGCTCTTGAATTTAGGGGGCAAGAGACCCAGTACTTC

J: TRBJ2-1
V: TRBV5-5
size: NA
D: NA
length: 14
CDR3: CASSLLTSYNEQFF
DNA: TGTGCCAGCAGCTTGCTTACCAGCTACAATGAGCAGTTCTTC

J: TRBJ2-1
V: TRBV7-9
size: few
D: TRBD1
length: 16
CDR3: CASSFDRGVSYNEQFF
DNA: TGTGCCAGCAGCTTCGACAGGGGCGTCTCCTACAATGAGCAGTTCTTC

J: TRBJ1-1
V: TRBV25-1
size: NA
D: NA
length: 16
CDR3: CASRPSGGTGRTEAFF
DNA: TGTGCCAGCAGACCGTCCGGTGGAACGGGACGGACTGAAGCTTTCTTT

J: TRBJ1-2
V: TRBV12-3/TRBV12-4
size: NA
D: NA
length: 14
CDR3: CASTPEAFNYGYTF
DNA: TGTGCCAGCACCCCGGAGGCTTTTAACTATGGCTACACCTTC

J: TRBJ2-5
V: TRBV18
size: NA
D: NA
length: 15
CDR3: CASSPPRAEQETQYF
DNA: TGTGCCAGCTCACCACCACGGGCGGAACAAGAGACCCAGTACTTC

J: TRBJ1-5
V: TRBV20-1
size: few
D: TRBD1
length: 17
CDR3: CSASIQGAFLGNQPQHF
DNA: TGCAGTGCTAGCATCCAGGGGGCATTTCTAGGCAATCAGCCCCAGCATTTT

J: TRBJ1-2
V: TRBV5-1
size: NA
D: TRBD1
length: 15
CDR3: CASSLPGTVFNGYTF
DNA: TGCGCCAGCAGCCTTCCCGGGACAGTATTTAATGGCTACACCTTC

J: TRBJ2-2
V: TRBV10-2
size: NA
D: NA
length: 14
CDR3: CASSDFLSTGELFF
DNA: TGCGCCAGCAGTGATTTTTTAAGCACCGGGGAGCTGTTTTTT

J: TRBJ2-3
V: TRBV5-1
size: NA
D: TRBD2
length: 14
CDR3: CASTGTTATDTQYF
DNA: TGCGCCAGCACCGGGACTACCGCCACAGATACGCAGTATTTT

J: TRBJ1-2
V: TRBV3-1
size: few
D: TRBD1
length: 15
CDR3: CASSQTGGAGYGYTF
DNA: TGTGCCAGCAGCCAAACAGGGGGCGCGGGCTATGGCTACACCTTC

J: TRBJ2-2
V: TRBV5-8
size: NA
D: NA
length: 13
CDR3: CASSLHRERDLFF
DNA: TGTGCCAGCAGCTTACACAGGGAGCGGGACCTGTTTTTT

J: TRBJ2-5
V: TRBV20-1
size: NA
D: TRBD2
length: 15
CDR3: CSAEDGLAGDETQYF
DNA: TGCAGTGCGGAGGATGGGTTAGCGGGGGACGAGACCCAGTACTTC

J: TRBJ1-6
V: TRBV27
size: few
D: NA
length: 16
CDR3: CASSLWQARMGSPLHF
DNA: TGTGCCAGCAGTTTATGGCAGGCGAGAATGGGATCACCCCTCCACTTT

J: TRBJ2-7
V: TRBV4-2
size: NA
D: TRBD2
length: 15
CDR3: CASSQDWLAEGEQYF
DNA: TGTGCCAGCAGCCAAGATTGGCTAGCGGAGGGCGAGCAGTACTTC

J: TRBJ2-1
V: TRBV12-3/TRBV12-4
size: NA
D: TRBD2
length: 15
CDR3: CASSVTGTSGDEQFF
DNA: TGTGCCAGCAGTGTCACCGGGACTAGCGGAGATGAGCAGTTCTTC

J: TRBJ2-6
V: TRBV7-2
size: NA
D: NA
length: 13
CDR3: CASSLSLDSVLTF
DNA: TGTGCCAGCAGCCTTTCCTTAGATAGCGTCCTGACTTTC

J: TRBJ1-2
V: TRBV6-5
size: NA
D: NA
length: 15
CDR3: CASSYPGTEGYGYTF
DNA: TGTGCCAGCAGTTACCCCGGGACCGAGGGTTATGGCTACACCTTC

J: TRBJ2-3
V: TRBV5-1
size: NA
D: NA
length: 13
CDR3: CASSLALSDTQYF
DNA: TGCGCCAGCAGCTTGGCCCTTTCAGATACGCAGTATTTT

J: TRBJ1-1
V: TRBV7-9
size: many
D: NA
length: 13
CDR3: CASSLMGTSEAFF
DNA: TGTGCCAGCAGCTTAATGGGGACCTCTGAAGCTTTCTTT

J: TRBJ1-5
V: TRBV7-2
size: NA
D: NA
length: 14
CDR3: CASSLGSFSQPQHF
DNA: TGTGCCAGCAGCTTAGGAAGCTTCAGTCAGCCCCAGCATTTT

J: TRBJ2-7
V: TRBV6-1
size: NA
D: TRBD1
length: 19
CDR3: CASSPRPGQIESSSYEQYF
DNA: TGTGCCAGCAGCCCTAGGCCGGGACAGATAGAATCGAGCTCCTACGAGCAGTACTTC

J: TRBJ2-1
V: TRBV3-1
size: few
D: TRBD2
length: 16
CDR3: CASSHLDGRAYNEQFF
DNA: TGTGCCAGCAGCCATCTCGACGGGAGGGCCTACAATGAGCAGTTCTTC

J: TRBJ2-2
V: TRBV11-2
size: NA
D: NA
length: 13
CDR3: CASSFDGTGELFF
DNA: TGTGCCAGCAGCTTCGATGGGACCGGGGAGCTGTTTTTT

J: TRBJ2-1
V: TRBV19
size: NA
D: TRBD2
length: 16
CDR3: CASSITGTSAHNEQFF
DNA: TGTGCCAGTAGTATAACCGGGACTAGCGCCCACAATGAGCAGTTCTTC

J: TRBJ2-1
V: TRBV24-1
size: few
D: NA
length: 13
CDR3: CATSDGGYYEQFF
DNA: TGTGCCACCAGTGATGGGGGTTACTATGAGCAGTTCTTC

J: TRBJ2-5
V: TRBV20-1
size: NA
D: NA
length: 11
CDR3: CSAWDQETQYF
DNA: TGCAGTGCCTGGGACCAAGAGACCCAGTACTTC

J: TRBJ1-3
V: TRBV5-1
size: few
D: NA
length: 13
CDR3: CASSHDSGNTIYF
DNA: TGCGCCAGCAGCCATGACTCTGGAAACACCATATATTTT

J: TRBJ1-2
V: TRBV20-1
size: many
D: NA
length: 13
CDR3: CSASGHSRDGYTF
DNA: TGCAGTGCTAGTGGGCACAGCCGGGATGGCTACACCTTC

J: TRBJ1-3
V: TRBV2
size: NA
D: NA
length: 16
CDR3: CASRLQGIRSGNTIYF
DNA: TGTGCCAGCAGATTACAGGGTATTCGGTCTGGAAACACCATATATTTT

J: TRBJ2-1
V: TRBV5-1
size: few
D: TRBD2
length: 15
CDR3: CASSLGGRKYNEQFF
DNA: TGCGCCAGCAGCTTGGGCGGGAGGAAGTACAATGAGCAGTTCTTC

J: TRBJ1-4
V: TRBV20-1
size: NA
D: NA
length: 14
CDR3: CSARRGSASEKLFF
DNA: TGCAGTGCTCGGCGTGGTAGCGCGAGCGAAAAACTGTTTTTT

J: TRBJ1-5
V: TRBV6-1
size: NA
D: NA
length: 15
CDR3: CASSSGQQDNQPQHF
DNA: TGTGCCAGCAGCTCCGGACAGCAAGACAATCAGCCCCAGCATTTT

J: TRBJ2-2
V: TRBV7-2
size: few
D: NA
length: 14
CDR3: CASSLIPNRRELFF
DNA: TGTGCCAGCAGCTTAATCCCAAACCGCCGGGAGCTGTTTTTT

J: TRBJ1-6
V: TRBV12-3/TRBV12-4
size: NA
D: NA
length: 14
CDR3: CASSLNGEDSPLHF
DNA: TGTGCCAGCAGTTTAAACGGGGAGGATTCACCCCTCCACTTT

J: TRBJ2-1
V: TRBV5-1
size: NA
D: NA
length: 15
CDR3: CASSLVVGADNEQFF
DNA: TGCGCCAGCAGCTTGGTGGTCGGAGCGGACAATGAGCAGTTCTTC

J: TRBJ2-5
V: TRBV11-2
size: NA
D: NA
length: 14
CDR3: CASSSRSQGETQYF
DNA: TGTGCCAGCAGCTCAAGATCGCAGGGGGAGACCCAGTACTTC

J: TRBJ2-2
V: TRBV10-3
size: few
D: NA
length: 14
CDR3: CAISDLALTGELFF
DNA: TGTGCCATCAGTGACCTAGCGCTGACTGGGGAGCTGTTTTTT

J: TRBJ2-3
V: TRBV7-2
size: NA
D: TRBD2
length: 14
CDR3: CASSLASGRHTQYF
DNA: TGTGCCAGCAGCTTAGCTAGCGGGAGACATACGCAGTATTTT

J: TRBJ2-1
V: TRBV12-3/TRBV12-4
size: few
D: NA
length: 13
CDR3: CASSTWLDNEQFF
DNA: TGTGCCAGCAGTACTTGGTTGGACAATGAGCAGTTCTTC

J: TRBJ2-1
V: TRBV11-2
size: NA
D: NA
length: 14
CDR3: CASSLDLWAGEQFF
DNA: TGTGCCAGCAGCTTAGATTTATGGGCGGGTGAGCAGTTCTTC

J: TRBJ1-5
V: TRBV24-1
size: NA
D: NA
length: 16
CDR3: CATSDPHSSSNQPQHF
DNA: TGTGCCACCAGTGATCCCCATTCTTCTAGCAATCAGCCCCAGCATTTT